This is a list of T cell receptor beta chains from one sample in a study of T cell clones after liver transplantation. Profiled with immunoSEQ multiplex PCR; TCRdb holds only in-frame clones, not every one. The sample has tens of thousands of clones, over 80% seen once. The sequences come from CD4+ T cells from blood, collected roughly 3.5 years after liver transplant. The receptors shown here come from a human patient who received a liver transplant. Certain T cells may be donor cells from the graft. The CDR3 runs from the conserved cysteine through the conserved F or W. A D gene is named only where the DNA matches it firmly. Clone size is stated in some rows and not others, as once, few, many or a class when expanded.

d_gene	v_gene	abundance	len	j_gene	CDR3nt	CDR3aa
.	TRBV7-2	few	14	TRBJ1-1	TGTGCCAGCAGCCCCACCGGGGGAAGCACTGAAGCTTTCTTT	CASSPTGGSTEAFF
.	TRBV5-1	.	14	TRBJ1-1	TGCGCCAGCAGCTCACAGGGAGGGAACACTGAAGCTTTCTTT	CASSSQGGNTEAFF
.	TRBV2	few	13	TRBJ1-4	TGTGCCAGCAAGGGGCTCTTTTTGGTGAAACTGTTTTTT	CASKGLFLVKLFF
.	TRBV12-2	once	16	TRBJ1-1	TGTGCAAGTCGCTCCCCCGAGACAGGGTGGAACACTGAAGCTTTCTTT	CASRSPETGWNTEAFF
.	TRBV6-1	.	13	TRBJ2-7	TGTGCCAGCAGTGTAAGGGATTTATACGAGCAGTACTTC	CASSVRDLYEQYF
.	TRBV10-3	.	14	TRBJ2-6	TGTGCCATCAGAGATAGCTCTGGGGCCAACGTCCTGACTTTC	CAIRDSSGANVLTF
.	TRBV9	.	16	TRBJ2-6	TGTGCCAGCAGCGTAGGAGGGGGATCAGGGGCCAACGTCCTGACTTTC	CASSVGGGSGANVLTF
.	TRBV25-1	few	14	TRBJ2-3	TGTGCCAGCAGTGAATTCAGGAGCACAGATACGCAGTATTTT	CASSEFRSTDTQYF
.	TRBV7-2	.	15	TRBJ2-1	TGTGCCAGCAGCCCGCCAGGGCGCAATGTTCCTGAGCAGTTCTTC	CASSPPGRNVPEQFF
.	TRBV18	.	13	TRBJ2-3	TGTGCCAGCTCATCACCGGCAACAGATACGCAGTATTTT	CASSSPATDTQYF
.	TRBV11-3	.	19	TRBJ1-4	TGTGCCAGCAGCCCGCCCGGGACTGAACCTTTTGCAACTAATGAAAAACTGTTTTTT	CASSPPGTEPFATNEKLFF
TRBD1	TRBV4-3	.	15	TRBJ1-2	TGCGCCAGCAGCCAAGATGACAGGGGGAACTATGGCTACACCTTC	CASSQDDRGNYGYTF
.	TRBV18	few	14	TRBJ2-3	TGTGCCAGCTCACCATTGAGTAGCACAGATACGCAGTATTTT	CASSPLSSTDTQYF
.	TRBV11-2	many	14	TRBJ2-1	TGTGCCAGCAGCTCGCTCAAGTACCCCAATGAGCAGTTCTTC	CASSSLKYPNEQFF
TRBD2	TRBV5-1	.	16	TRBJ2-2	TGCGCCAGCAGCTGGGCCGGGACTAGCGAGTCCGGGGAGCTGTTTTTT	CASSWAGTSESGELFF